One TCR beta chain is described in this entry. Generated by immunoSEQ multiplex PCR, the TCRdb table keeps only in-frame clones and is missing some. The repertoire holds tens of thousands of clones, with 60% to 85% as singletons. The CDR3 has 15 amino acids. V gave up 6 bases and J gave up 2 bases; unmatched junction bases: 7. Per the germline V gene, CDR1 is KGHSH and CDR2 is LQKENI. The data were taken from a study of blood T cell repertoires in COVID-19. The source is a human donor in a cohort sampled during active COVID-19. Material: peripheral blood. The chain links TRBV18 to TRBJ2-7, with 10 bases aligning to TRBD2. CDR3 DNA: TGTGCCAGCTCTCAGACTAGCGGGCTAACCTACGAGCAGTACTTC. It yields the protein CASSQTSGLTYEQYF.